The source of this T cell receptor beta chain is a study of CD8+ T cells in alopecia areata. Study details: Treatment comprised oral tofacitinib, 5 to 10 mg twice daily, in treated patients.

Overall study findings and caveats: Relative to mice, TCR sharing across patients was less clear, a difference possibly HLA-related.

This clone appeared a few times. Its antigen remains unknown. The CDR3 length is 19 residues. V dropped 3 bases and J dropped 0 bases, with 21 bases sitting between them. CDR1 and CDR2 (germline): MNHNS, SASEGT. As for treatment: oral pan-JAK inhibitor, 5-10 mg twice daily. Alopecia areata patients provided lesional scalp punch biopsies and peripheral blood. Extracted RNA was reverse transcribed into cDNA, the sequencing template. Repertoires were generated with immunoSEQ multiplex PCR, while TCRdb's copy carries only in-frame clones and drops some. Of about 270,000 clones detected, about three fifths appear once; the ten largest clones hold around 0.92%.

The specimen was CD4+ T cells sorted from blood, collected between weeks 51 and 54, from a patient treated with tofacitinib. The receptor was derived from a human donor with alopecia areata. The chain recombines TRBV6-1 with TRBJ1-5; no definite D call. CDR3 loop: CASSDRPSGPFYSNQPQHF. In DNA, the CDR3 is TGTGCCAGCAGTGACCGACCATCAGGACCGTTCTATAGCAATCAGCCCCAGCATTTT.